Below are 21 T cell receptor beta chains sequenced from a single sample in a study of regulatory T cells in long-lasting Graves disease (dated by TCRdb to about 2021). What this sample's time point label stands for: newly diagnosed GD, antithyroid drugs for less than 3 months. For both TCR sequencing and RNA sequencing, RNA was extracted from PBMCs in TRIzol. The library was generated by multiplex PCR. The sequencing machine was an Illumina HiSeq 4000. TCR beta libraries were built with iRepertoire HTBI primers and Arm-PCR amplification of CDR3 regions. TCRdb handled the public reads itself, with Q25 trimming in fastp and clone calling in MiXCR, and kept productive beta chains. Rows are combined by CDR3 protein, so each entry shows the most common genes and DNA. The sample yields roughly 520,000 distinct CDR3 sequences; around 11% were counted once. The ten largest clones take up almost 9% of the sample.

Another study also made use of these data, one on T cells in Graves' hyperthyroidism and ophthalmopathy.

The sample was peripheral blood mononuclear cells (PBMCs), taken at new diagnosis, from a patient treated with antithyroid drugs. These receptors were obtained from a woman in her thirties with Graves disease. Donor details come from another sample of the same person, matched by shared clones.

This clonotype was seen at least ten times. This chain connects TRBV11-2 to TRBJ1-5; D is ambiguous. V dropped 6 bases and J dropped 0 bases, with 6 bases sitting between them. The germline CDR1 and CDR2 sequences are SGHAT and FQNNGV. The CDR3 extends over 13 amino acids. The CDR3 sequence is CASSYNSNQPQHF. CDR3 bases: TGTGCCAGCAGTTATAATAGCAATCAGCCCCAGCATTTT.

This clonotype appeared many times. The chain has TRBV12-3 or TRBV12-4 and TRBJ1-6; D possibly corresponds to TRBD1 (6 bases). Trimming cost V 3 bases and J 7 bases, with 16 bases left between them. The CDR3 has 16 amino acids. The CDR3 protein is CASSFRGANLNSPLHF. The CDR3 coding sequence is TGTGCCAGCAGTTTTAGGGGGGCGAATTTGAATTCACCCCTCCACTTT.

This clonotype has a count of ten or more. The rearrangement links TRBV19 to TRBJ2-2; 11 bases fit TRBD2. V was clipped by 2 bases and J by 3 bases; unmatched bases: 2. The CDR3 is 16 residues long. Germline V gives CDR1 LNHDA, CDR2 SQIVND (reference sequence). The CDR3 DNA reads as TGTGCCAGTAGTATAACTAGCGGGAGTTACACCGGGGAGCTGTTTTTT. Its translation: CASSITSGSYTGELFF.

This clonotype was recorded many times. V is TRBV6-2 or TRBV6-3 and J is TRBJ2-7; 7 positions match TRBD1. CDR1 MNHEY and CDR2 SVGEGT come from the germline V gene. Trimming at V came to 6 bases and at J to 2 bases, leaving 4 bases not matched to a gene. The CDR3 totals 13 residues. DNA for the CDR3: TGTGCCAGCAGACGGGGACAGACCTACGAGCAGTACTTC. Protein: CASRRGQTYEQYF.

This clonotype was seen a few times. Written as DNA, the CDR3 is TGCGCCAGCAGGGGACTAGCGGGACCCAATGAGCAGTTCTTC. This codes for CASRGLAGPNEQFF. The gene calls are TRBV10-2 and TRBJ2-1; 13 bases are a match to TRBD2. CDR3 length: 14 residues. The germline gives CDR1 WSHSY, CDR2 SAAADI. The junction had 2 bases not matched to a gene; V was cut back by 6 bases and J by 6 bases.

Details on this clonotype: It is likely a read error, because the conserved phenylalanine at the end of the CDR3 is missing. This chain joins TRBV28 and TRBJ2-7; D unresolved. The V end lost 5 bases, the J end lost 2 bases, and 7 bases lay between the germline ends. The CDR3 has 12 amino acids. CDR1 and CDR2 from the germline V gene are MDHEN and SYDVKM. The CDR3 nucleotides read TGTGCCAGCAGTCTCTACACCTACGAGCAGTACCTC. Protein: CASSLYTYEQYL.

This clonotype was counted many times. The rearrangement links TRBV20-1 to TRBJ1-1, with 8 bases that match TRBD1. The junction had 10 bases not matched to a gene; V was cut back by 3 bases and J by 10 bases. The CDR3 is made up of 13 amino acids. In germline, CDR1 is DFQATT, CDR2 SNEGSKA (reference sequence). The DNA of the CDR3 is TGCAGTGCTAGGGGGCAGGGGGCTAGAGGAGCTTTCTTT. Protein sequence: CSARGQGARGAFF.

This clonotype came up many times. The chain recombines TRBV2 with TRBJ1-1; D remains unclear. The CDR3 is 13 amino acids. V was cut by 7 bases and J by 0 bases, with 9 bases left in between. Germline values: CDR1 SNHLY, CDR2 FYNNEI. The CDR3 sequence is CASKGRMNTEAFF. The CDR3 DNA reads as TGTGCCAGCAAGGGCAGAATGAACACTGAAGCTTTCTTT.

This clonotype was observed a few times. The V call is TRBV15, the J call TRBJ2-2; 8 bases fit TRBD1. CDR3 length equals 15 residues. CDR1 is LNHNV and CDR2 is YYDKDF in the germline V gene (reference sequence). Trimming took 6 bases from V and 2 from J; bases not matched to a gene: 5. The CDR3 DNA reads as TGTGCCACCAGTCAGGACAGGGTAAACACCGGGGAGCTGTTTTTT. This codes for CATSQDRVNTGELFF. Supplemented by reference TRBV15 and TRBJ2-2, the full variable domain reads DAMVIQNPRYQVTQFGKPVTLSCSQTLNHNVMYWYQQKSSQAPKLLFHYYDKDFNNEADTPDNFQSRRPNTSFCFLDIRSPGLGDTAMYLCATSQDRVNTGELFFGEGSRLTVL.

This clonotype has at least ten counts. V and J are TRBV24-1 and TRBJ2-5; D remains unclear. The CDR3 runs 14 residues. V lost 1 base to trimming and J lost 5 bases, with 10 bases between them. CDR1 and CDR2 from the germline V gene are KGHDR and SFDVKD. The CDR3 region has the DNA TGTGCCACCAGTGATTTAACAGCCGGGGAGACCCAGTACTTC. It specifies CATSDLTAGETQYF.

This clonotype appeared a few times. The chain uses TRBV28 and TRBJ2-7; D not resolved. CDR1 MDHEN and CDR2 SYDVKM come from the germline V gene. Trimming stripped 1 base from V and 12 bases from J, with 13 bases between. This CDR3 is 12 amino acids long. DNA of the CDR3: TGTGCCAGCAGTTTATCGCCGACCGACTGGTACTTC. Protein sequence: CASSLSPTDWYF. Together with reference TRBV28 and TRBJ2-7, the CDR3 gives the full variable domain: DVKVTQSSRYLVKRTGEKVFLECVQDMDHENMFWYRQDPGLGLRLIYFSYDVKMKEKGDIPEGYSVSREKKERFSLILESASTNQTSMYLCASSLSPTDWYFGPGTRLTVT.

Ten or more counts support this clonotype. The J gene is TRBJ2-1, the V gene TRBV29-1; 7 bases map to TRBD2. After removal of 7 bases from V and 9 bases from J, the junction contained 12 bases not matched to a gene. This CDR3 comprises 13 residues. Per germline, CDR1 SQVTM and CDR2 ANQGSEA. The CDR3 loop is CSADGGRGSEQFF. In DNA form, the CDR3 reads TGCAGCGCCGATGGCGGGAGAGGTAGTGAGCAGTTCTTC.

The gene calls are TRBV15 and TRBJ2-7; D gene unclear. The CDR3 is 14 residues long. Germline CDR1 and CDR2: LNHNV and YYDKDF (reference sequence). Trimming took off 0 bases at V and 7 bases at J, with 13 bases between the two ends. The CDR3 nucleotides are TGTGCCACCAGCAGAGATCGTGCAGCGTGGGAGCAGTACGTC. This gives the protein CATSRDRAAWEQYV.

This clonotype was recorded many times. The V and J genes are TRBV7-3 and TRBJ2-3; maybe TRBD2 (6 bases). This CDR3 has 16 residues. In germline, CDR1 is SGHTA, CDR2 FQGTGA. The germline V and J ends were trimmed by 1 base and 4 bases, with 15 bases remaining between them. The CDR3 nucleotides read TGTGCCAGCAGCTTAAGGGCGGGGCCCTCGGCAGATACGCAGTATTTT. Protein sequence: CASSLRAGPSADTQYF.

This clonotype was picked up many times. This chain links TRBV6-1 with TRBJ2-7; TRBD2 matches 10 bases. The V and J ends lost 7 bases and 1 base, in that order; junction bases with no gene match: 7. This CDR3 contains 15 residues. Germline V CDR1 and CDR2: MNHNS, SASEGT. CDR3 sequence reads: CASTRAGGLSYEQYF. The DNA for the CDR3 is TGTGCCAGCACCAGAGCGGGAGGGCTATCCTACGAGCAGTACTTC.

This clonotype was picked up many times. This may be a read error, as it is one base from a much larger clone. The chain employs TRBV6-1 and TRBJ2-2; D might be TRBD1 (5 bases). This CDR3 has 13 residues. V was pared by 3 bases and J by 3 bases, with 5 bases between. From germline, CDR1 is MNHNS and CDR2 SASEGT. The CDR3 DNA reads as TGTGCCAGCAGTGACAGGGACACCGGGGAGCTGTTTTTT. This translates into CASSDRDTGELFF.

The gene calls are TRBV15 and TRBJ2-1, with 9 bases identical to TRBD2. Per germline, CDR1 LNHNV and CDR2 YYDKDF (reference sequence). J gave up 7 bases and V 1 base, and 8 bases lay outside the gene matches. This CDR3 has 16 amino acids. This CDR3 reads CATSRGPGLARNEQFF. The CDR3 DNA is TGTGCCACCAGCAGAGGGCCGGGACTAGCTCGGAATGAGCAGTTCTTC.

This clonotype was seen ten or more times. J is TRBJ1-1 and V is TRBV11-2; a possible D gene is TRBD1 (5 bases). The germline CDR1 and CDR2 sequences are SGHAT and FQNNGV. V was pared by 1 base and J by 0 bases, with 9 bases between. The CDR3 covers 15 residues. CDR3 region: CASSLVAGMNTEAFF. The CDR3 DNA reads TGTGCCAGCAGCTTAGTGGCAGGGATGAACACTGAAGCTTTCTTT. Complete variable domain (other parts from reference TRBV11-2 and TRBJ1-1): EAGVAQSPRYKIIEKRQSVAFWCNPISGHATLYWYQQILGQGPKLLIQFQNNGVVDDSQLPKDRFSAERLKGVDSTLKIQPAKLEDSAVYLCASSLVAGMNTEAFFGQGTRLTVV.

This clonotype has at least ten counts. The chain carries TRBV4-1 and TRBJ2-1; D perhaps matches TRBD2 (5 bases). V lost 1 base and J 7 bases, leaving 17 bases between the germline ends. This CDR3 spans 16 amino acids. The germline V gene encodes CDR1 MGHRA and CDR2 YSYEKL. This CDR3 is CASSQGPQHLANEQFF. CDR3 nucleotides: TGCGCCAGCAGCCAAGGCCCTCAACACCTAGCAAATGAGCAGTTCTTC.

This clonotype came up many times. The chain couples TRBV7-2 to TRBJ2-3, with D hard to call. This CDR3 region has 14 residues. V was trimmed by 2 bases and J by 1 base, leaving 7 bases between them. Germline assignment: CDR1 SGHTA and CDR2 FQGNSA. This CDR3 reads CASSLYTRTDTQYF. The CDR3 DNA follows: TGTGCCAGCAGCTTATATACCCGCACAGATACGCAGTATTTT.

Written as DNA, the CDR3 is TGTGCCAGTCTTCCGGGACTAGCGTTGAATGAGCAGTTCTTC. As protein: CASLPGLALNEQFF. The V gene is TRBV6-1, the J gene TRBJ2-1, with 10 nucleotides matching TRBD2. Germline V CDR1 and CDR2: MNHNS, SASEGT. V lost 9 bases to trimming and J lost 7 bases; unmatched junction nucleotides: 9. CDR3 length: 14 residues.